A few counts support the clone carrying this T cell receptor beta chain. The data were taken from a study of blood T cell repertoires in COVID-19. Study-wide context: T cells, B-cell-depleted T cells, or PBMCs supplied cDNA or gDNA.

Per the germline V gene, CDR1 is MDHEN and CDR2 is SYDVKM. The junction had 1 base not matched to a gene; V was cut back by 6 bases and J by 2 bases. There are 14 residues in the CDR3. Original methodology: How many nucleated cells were present was estimated from reference gene primer amplification. Profiling relied on immunoSEQ multiplex PCR, and the TCRdb table lists in-frame clones only, not all of them. Clone size and the V and J calls come from that table; the DNA yielded D and trimming. The data contain 60,000 to 70,000 clones, approximately 86% of them singletons. Sequences were obtained from peripheral blood. The chain is built from TRBV28 and TRBJ1-5, with 10 bases matching TRBD1. The sequence came from a woman aged 55-70 years with acute or convalescent COVID-19. The CDR3 is CASRGTGGNQPQHF. CDR3 DNA sequence: TGTGCCAGCAGGGGGACAGGGGGCAATCAGCCCCAGCATTTT.